The entry below gives a single T cell receptor beta chain sequence along with its context. CDR1 and CDR2 from the germline V gene are SGHVS and FNYEAQ. V was pared by 1 base and J by 1 base, with 6 bases of the junction left unmatched. This CDR3 has 16 residues. These data are taken from a study of cytomegalovirus exposure and HLA in healthy donors. About the research overall: As an earlier analysis found, about 200 million T cells yielded around 110 million unique TCR beta sequences.

Use of 60 Vbeta and 13 Jbeta primers characterized the PCR. Only in-frame clones appear in the TCRdb table, and some are missing; sequencing was by immunoSEQ multiplex PCR. This table has approximately 120,000 clones, roughly three quarters appearing once. What was sequenced was PBMCs. J is TRBJ2-7 and V is TRBV7-6; 8 bases line up with TRBD1. This TCR was sampled from a woman aged 50 to 60 in good health and CMV-seropositive. The CDR3 reads CASSLEGQESSYEQYF. CDR3 in DNA: TGTGCCAGCAGCTTAGAGGGACAGGAGTCATCCTACGAGCAGTACTTC.